The 20 T cell receptor beta chains presented below share a single source sample, sequenced in a study of a mutant IDH1 vaccine in newly diagnosed glioma. Their antigen targets remain unknown. TCRdb keeps only in-frame clones here, not all; method: immunoSEQ multiplex PCR. The sample lists roughly 130,000 clones; around 80% were seen once. Time point reported: week 11, during vaccination. The content of each vaccine dose was 300 ug of mutant IDH1 20-mer peptide, and topical imiquimod accompanied it. The material was PBMCs, obtained from a glioma patient whose treatment included an IDH1 peptide vaccine. Receptor source: a man aged 40-55 years with glioma.

This chain connects TRBV19 to TRBJ2-6, with D perhaps matching TRBD1 or TRBD2 (5 bases each). CDR1 and CDR2 (germline): LNHDA, SQIVND (reference sequence). Trimming took off 2 bases at V and 0 bases at J, with 8 bases between the two ends. The CDR3 has 16 residues. CDR3 DNA: TGTGCCAGTAGTATAAAGGGGAGCTCTGGGGCCAACGTCCTGACTTTC. It yields the protein CASSIKGSSGANVLTF.

CDR3 sequence reads: CASSFPSGGQETQYF. CDR3 in DNA: TGTGCCAGCAGCTTCCCTAGCGGGGGTCAAGAGACCCAGTACTTC. This rearrangement joins TRBV11-2 to TRBJ2-5; 10 nucleotides match TRBD2. The germline V gene has CDR1 SGHAT and CDR2 FQNNGV. V lost 3 bases to trimming and J lost 2 bases; unmatched junction nucleotides: 3. The CDR3 extends over 15 amino acids.

This sequence joins TRBV5-5 and TRBJ2-7, with D unresolved. Trimming removed 4 bases at V and 5 bases at J, with 10 bases between. This CDR3 comprises 12 residues. Germline assignment: CDR1 SGHKS and CDR2 YYEKEE (reference sequence). CDR3 sequence reads: CASSLAEDEQYF. CDR3 bases: TGTGCCAGCAGCCTGGCAGAGGACGAGCAGTACTTC.

The rearrangement links TRBV7-2 to TRBJ2-1; 7 bases match TRBD1. The CDR3 loop spans 14 amino acids. Germline V CDR1 and CDR2: SGHTA, FQGNSA. The junction had 7 bases not matched to a gene; V was cut back by 5 bases and J by 6 bases. This CDR3 reads CASSLDRVRNEQFF. CDR3 DNA sequence: TGTGCCAGCAGCCTTGACAGGGTACGCAATGAGCAGTTCTTC.

There are a few counts of this clone. The gene calls are TRBV7-9 and TRBJ1-1; D unclear. Per germline, CDR1 SEHNR and CDR2 FQNEAQ (reference sequence). The ends were cut back, 4 bases at V and 5 bases at J, with 11 bases in the middle. The CDR3 runs to 13 residues. The DNA for the CDR3 is TGTGCCAGCAGCTACCCAGGAACGACTGAAGCTTTCTTT. Translating it yields CASSYPGTTEAFF.

This clone has only one observation. The V and J genes are TRBV2 and TRBJ1-4; tentative D call: TRBD1 (6 bases). CDR3 length: 15 amino acids. The germline V gene encodes CDR1 SNHLY and CDR2 FYNNEI. Deletions cut 5 bases from V and 4 bases from J, with 14 bases between. CDR3 nucleotide sequence: TGTGCCAGCAGTCTTTCGACAGGTGGTAATGAAAAACTGTTTTTT. Protein: CASSLSTGGNEKLFF.

This rearrangement joins TRBV6-5 to TRBJ1-1; D unclear. Trimming removed 4 bases from V and 1 base from J, with 13 bases in between. The CDR3 covers 15 residues. Germline V CDR1 and CDR2: MNHEY, SVGAGI. In DNA form, the CDR3 reads TGTGCCAGCAGTTTCCCCGGGAAGGCGAACACTGAAGCTTTCTTT. This codes for CASSFPGKANTEAFF.

This clone was observed a single time. The rearrangement joins TRBV5-6 to TRBJ2-5; 8 bases are a match to TRBD1. Gene TRBJ2-7 matches the end of the DNA better, so the J call may be wrong. The germline V gene encodes CDR1 SGHDT and CDR2 YYEEEE. The CDR3 runs to 13 residues. CDR3 nucleotides: TGTGCCAGCAGTAGGGACAGGACCTACGAGCAGTACTTC. This encodes CASSRDRTYEQYF.

V usage is TRBV11-1 and J usage is TRBJ2-2; D not certain. Germline lookup yields CDR1 SGHAT and CDR2 FQDESV (reference sequence). The CDR3 is 12 residues long. Trimming left V 5 bases short and J 5 bases short, with 6 bases between. The CDR3 nucleotides read TGTGCCAGCAGCCGTCCAACCGGGGAGCTGTTTTTT. Translated, it gives CASSRPTGELFF.

The chain has TRBV7-9 and TRBJ1-2; the D is unclear. The V end lost 10 bases, the J end lost 0 bases, and 12 bases lay between the germline ends. Looked up from germline, CDR1 is SEHNR and CDR2 is FQNEAQ (reference sequence). This CDR3 contains 13 residues. The CDR3 sequence: CATRRLTNYGYTF. As DNA, the CDR3 is TGTGCCACGAGACGGTTAACTAACTATGGCTACACCTTC.

V gene TRBV4-3 combines with J gene TRBJ1-1, with 7 bases matching TRBD1. Germline V lookup: CDR1 LGHNA, CDR2 YSLEER. Trimming took 1 base from V and 14 from J; bases not matched to a gene: 10. The length of the CDR3 is 13 residues. The CDR3, as DNA: TGCGCCAGCAGCCAAGCTCAGGGGGAGAGGGGGTTCTTT. Encoded protein: CASSQAQGERGFF.

The rearrangement links TRBV11-2 to TRBJ2-1; the match to TRBD1 covers 7 bases. Germline V gene lookup returns CDR1 SGHAT and CDR2 FQNNGV. CDR3 length: 15 residues. V lost 2 bases to trimming and J lost 3 bases; unmatched junction nucleotides: 4. The CDR3 sequence: CASSLFGTDYNEQFF. The CDR3, as DNA: TGTGCCAGCAGCTTATTCGGGACAGACTACAATGAGCAGTTCTTC.

The rearrangement joins TRBV5-1 to TRBJ2-7; weak D call: TRBD2 (6 bases). Per the germline V gene, CDR1 is SGHRS and CDR2 is YFSETQ. There are 13 residues in the CDR3. The V gene lost 0 bases and the J gene lost 6 bases, with 10 bases spanning the gap. DNA for the CDR3: TGCGCCAGCAGCTTGGATAGGGACTTCGAGCAGTACTTC. It is translated as CASSLDRDFEQYF. Supplemented by reference TRBV5-1 and TRBJ2-7, the full variable domain reads KAGVTQTPRYLIKTRGQQVTLSCSPISGHRSVSWYQQTPGQGLQFLFEYFSETQRNKGNFPGRFSGRQFSNSRSEMNVSTLELGDSALYLCASSLDRDFEQYFGPGTRLTVT.

The chain combines TRBV30 with TRBJ2-7; D is possibly TRBD1 or TRBD2 (5 bases each). Germline V gives CDR1 GTSNPN, CDR2 SVGIG (reference sequence). CDR3 size: 14 residues. The ends were cut back, 0 bases at V and 2 bases at J, with 11 bases in the middle. The CDR3 sequence is CAWSVGVPPYEQYF. DNA of the CDR3: TGTGCCTGGAGTGTGGGGGTTCCGCCCTACGAGCAGTACTTC.

The CDR3 nucleotides read TGTGCCAGCAGTCAGACTAGGCGGAATGAGCAGTTCTTC. Translation: CASSQTRRNEQFF. The chain uses TRBV6-5 and TRBJ2-1; maybe TRBD2 (6 bases). Trimming took 5 bases from V and 7 from J, leaving 12 bases between them. This CDR3 spans 13 amino acids. Germline V gene lookup returns CDR1 MNHEY and CDR2 SVGAGI.

CDR3 sequence reads: CASSQRAGTGELFF. CDR3 bases: TGTGCCAGCAGCCAAAGGGCGGGCACCGGGGAGCTGTTTTTT. This chain connects TRBV21-1 to TRBJ2-2; the table assigns TRBD2, which was not confirmed against the DNA. TRBV21-1 is recorded as a pseudogene. CDR3 length: 14 residues.

The chain carries TRBV7-2 and TRBJ2-6; 8 bases align to TRBD1. Trimming took 3 bases from V and 3 from J; bases not matched to a gene: 4. Germline-derived CDR1 and CDR2 are SGHTA and FQGNSA. The CDR3 is 16 amino acids. The CDR3 here is CASSFSGTGGANVLTF. Here the CDR3 DNA reads TGTGCCAGCAGCTTCTCCGGGACAGGTGGGGCCAACGTCCTGACTTTC.

The V gene is TRBV18, the J gene TRBJ2-7, with 9 positions matching TRBD2. After removal of 5 bases from V and 0 bases from J, the junction contained 2 bases not matched to a gene. The CDR3 is made up of 14 amino acids. Looked up from germline, CDR1 is KGHSH and CDR2 is LQKENI. CDR3 loop: CASSTSGYSYEQYF. CDR3 DNA: TGTGCCAGCTCAACTAGCGGGTACTCCTACGAGCAGTACTTC. Full variable domain (outside the CDR3, taken from reference TRBV18 and TRBJ2-7): NAGVMQNPRHLVRRRGQEARLRCSPMKGHSHVYWYRQLPEEGLKFMVYLQKENIIDESGMPKERFSAEFPKEGPSILRIQQVVRGDSAAYFCASSTSGYSYEQYFGPGTRLTVT.

This clone has only a few counts. This chain joins TRBV28 and TRBJ2-7, with 7 bases aligning to TRBD1. Germline trimming cut 10 bases from V and 3 bases from J; bases unmatched to any gene: 18. This CDR3 region has 16 residues. CDR1 and CDR2 from the germline V gene are MDHEN and SYDVKM. The CDR3 bases are TGTGCCACCCACCCCCCCGGGGACAGCTGGAACTACGAGCAGTACTTC. This encodes CATHPPGDSWNYEQYF.

This chain joins TRBV6-6 and TRBJ1-5, with D possibly TRBD1 on 6 matching bases. CDR1 MNHNY and CDR2 SVGAGI come from the germline V gene (reference sequence). The CDR3 totals 16 residues. Trimming took off 6 bases at V and 4 bases at J, with 19 bases between the two ends. CDR3 nucleotide sequence: TGTGCCAGCAGGTCGACTACCAGAGGGACAAATCAGCCCCAGCATTTT. Its protein product is CASRSTTRGTNQPQHF.